This T cell receptor (beta chain) was sequenced for a study of glioma-infiltrating T cells after dendritic cell vaccination. Study summary: Treatment, given 2003 to 2012, was autologous tumor lysate-pulsed dendritic cell vaccination. Patients received three intradermal dendritic cell vaccine injections at biweekly intervals.

Findings and limits, study-wide: No direct clonality-survival link was found; a diverse polyclonal response may matter.

Concerning this clone itself: Its antigen is as yet unknown.

Sample time point: after dendritic cell vaccination, including at tumor progression/relapse. Input was 2 ug genomic DNA, or all available if less. Sequencing was performed with immunoSEQ multiplex PCR; in TCRdb, only in-frame clones are kept and a portion is missing. The table records about 87,000 clones, around 83% of them present only once. The CDR3 consists of 15 residues. V was shortened by 0 bases and J by 2 bases, with 8 bases between the two germline ends. Germline CDR1 SGHRS, CDR2 YFSETQ. This rearrangement joins TRBV5-1 to TRBJ2-2, with TRBD2 as a possible D gene (6 bases). The TCR originated in a human donor with glioblastoma. Here the sequenced sample was blood, taken after dendritic cell vaccination. DNA of the CDR3: TGCGCCAGCAGCTTGGGGCGGGGAAACACCGGGGAGCTGTTTTTT. This gives the protein CASSLGRGNTGELFF.